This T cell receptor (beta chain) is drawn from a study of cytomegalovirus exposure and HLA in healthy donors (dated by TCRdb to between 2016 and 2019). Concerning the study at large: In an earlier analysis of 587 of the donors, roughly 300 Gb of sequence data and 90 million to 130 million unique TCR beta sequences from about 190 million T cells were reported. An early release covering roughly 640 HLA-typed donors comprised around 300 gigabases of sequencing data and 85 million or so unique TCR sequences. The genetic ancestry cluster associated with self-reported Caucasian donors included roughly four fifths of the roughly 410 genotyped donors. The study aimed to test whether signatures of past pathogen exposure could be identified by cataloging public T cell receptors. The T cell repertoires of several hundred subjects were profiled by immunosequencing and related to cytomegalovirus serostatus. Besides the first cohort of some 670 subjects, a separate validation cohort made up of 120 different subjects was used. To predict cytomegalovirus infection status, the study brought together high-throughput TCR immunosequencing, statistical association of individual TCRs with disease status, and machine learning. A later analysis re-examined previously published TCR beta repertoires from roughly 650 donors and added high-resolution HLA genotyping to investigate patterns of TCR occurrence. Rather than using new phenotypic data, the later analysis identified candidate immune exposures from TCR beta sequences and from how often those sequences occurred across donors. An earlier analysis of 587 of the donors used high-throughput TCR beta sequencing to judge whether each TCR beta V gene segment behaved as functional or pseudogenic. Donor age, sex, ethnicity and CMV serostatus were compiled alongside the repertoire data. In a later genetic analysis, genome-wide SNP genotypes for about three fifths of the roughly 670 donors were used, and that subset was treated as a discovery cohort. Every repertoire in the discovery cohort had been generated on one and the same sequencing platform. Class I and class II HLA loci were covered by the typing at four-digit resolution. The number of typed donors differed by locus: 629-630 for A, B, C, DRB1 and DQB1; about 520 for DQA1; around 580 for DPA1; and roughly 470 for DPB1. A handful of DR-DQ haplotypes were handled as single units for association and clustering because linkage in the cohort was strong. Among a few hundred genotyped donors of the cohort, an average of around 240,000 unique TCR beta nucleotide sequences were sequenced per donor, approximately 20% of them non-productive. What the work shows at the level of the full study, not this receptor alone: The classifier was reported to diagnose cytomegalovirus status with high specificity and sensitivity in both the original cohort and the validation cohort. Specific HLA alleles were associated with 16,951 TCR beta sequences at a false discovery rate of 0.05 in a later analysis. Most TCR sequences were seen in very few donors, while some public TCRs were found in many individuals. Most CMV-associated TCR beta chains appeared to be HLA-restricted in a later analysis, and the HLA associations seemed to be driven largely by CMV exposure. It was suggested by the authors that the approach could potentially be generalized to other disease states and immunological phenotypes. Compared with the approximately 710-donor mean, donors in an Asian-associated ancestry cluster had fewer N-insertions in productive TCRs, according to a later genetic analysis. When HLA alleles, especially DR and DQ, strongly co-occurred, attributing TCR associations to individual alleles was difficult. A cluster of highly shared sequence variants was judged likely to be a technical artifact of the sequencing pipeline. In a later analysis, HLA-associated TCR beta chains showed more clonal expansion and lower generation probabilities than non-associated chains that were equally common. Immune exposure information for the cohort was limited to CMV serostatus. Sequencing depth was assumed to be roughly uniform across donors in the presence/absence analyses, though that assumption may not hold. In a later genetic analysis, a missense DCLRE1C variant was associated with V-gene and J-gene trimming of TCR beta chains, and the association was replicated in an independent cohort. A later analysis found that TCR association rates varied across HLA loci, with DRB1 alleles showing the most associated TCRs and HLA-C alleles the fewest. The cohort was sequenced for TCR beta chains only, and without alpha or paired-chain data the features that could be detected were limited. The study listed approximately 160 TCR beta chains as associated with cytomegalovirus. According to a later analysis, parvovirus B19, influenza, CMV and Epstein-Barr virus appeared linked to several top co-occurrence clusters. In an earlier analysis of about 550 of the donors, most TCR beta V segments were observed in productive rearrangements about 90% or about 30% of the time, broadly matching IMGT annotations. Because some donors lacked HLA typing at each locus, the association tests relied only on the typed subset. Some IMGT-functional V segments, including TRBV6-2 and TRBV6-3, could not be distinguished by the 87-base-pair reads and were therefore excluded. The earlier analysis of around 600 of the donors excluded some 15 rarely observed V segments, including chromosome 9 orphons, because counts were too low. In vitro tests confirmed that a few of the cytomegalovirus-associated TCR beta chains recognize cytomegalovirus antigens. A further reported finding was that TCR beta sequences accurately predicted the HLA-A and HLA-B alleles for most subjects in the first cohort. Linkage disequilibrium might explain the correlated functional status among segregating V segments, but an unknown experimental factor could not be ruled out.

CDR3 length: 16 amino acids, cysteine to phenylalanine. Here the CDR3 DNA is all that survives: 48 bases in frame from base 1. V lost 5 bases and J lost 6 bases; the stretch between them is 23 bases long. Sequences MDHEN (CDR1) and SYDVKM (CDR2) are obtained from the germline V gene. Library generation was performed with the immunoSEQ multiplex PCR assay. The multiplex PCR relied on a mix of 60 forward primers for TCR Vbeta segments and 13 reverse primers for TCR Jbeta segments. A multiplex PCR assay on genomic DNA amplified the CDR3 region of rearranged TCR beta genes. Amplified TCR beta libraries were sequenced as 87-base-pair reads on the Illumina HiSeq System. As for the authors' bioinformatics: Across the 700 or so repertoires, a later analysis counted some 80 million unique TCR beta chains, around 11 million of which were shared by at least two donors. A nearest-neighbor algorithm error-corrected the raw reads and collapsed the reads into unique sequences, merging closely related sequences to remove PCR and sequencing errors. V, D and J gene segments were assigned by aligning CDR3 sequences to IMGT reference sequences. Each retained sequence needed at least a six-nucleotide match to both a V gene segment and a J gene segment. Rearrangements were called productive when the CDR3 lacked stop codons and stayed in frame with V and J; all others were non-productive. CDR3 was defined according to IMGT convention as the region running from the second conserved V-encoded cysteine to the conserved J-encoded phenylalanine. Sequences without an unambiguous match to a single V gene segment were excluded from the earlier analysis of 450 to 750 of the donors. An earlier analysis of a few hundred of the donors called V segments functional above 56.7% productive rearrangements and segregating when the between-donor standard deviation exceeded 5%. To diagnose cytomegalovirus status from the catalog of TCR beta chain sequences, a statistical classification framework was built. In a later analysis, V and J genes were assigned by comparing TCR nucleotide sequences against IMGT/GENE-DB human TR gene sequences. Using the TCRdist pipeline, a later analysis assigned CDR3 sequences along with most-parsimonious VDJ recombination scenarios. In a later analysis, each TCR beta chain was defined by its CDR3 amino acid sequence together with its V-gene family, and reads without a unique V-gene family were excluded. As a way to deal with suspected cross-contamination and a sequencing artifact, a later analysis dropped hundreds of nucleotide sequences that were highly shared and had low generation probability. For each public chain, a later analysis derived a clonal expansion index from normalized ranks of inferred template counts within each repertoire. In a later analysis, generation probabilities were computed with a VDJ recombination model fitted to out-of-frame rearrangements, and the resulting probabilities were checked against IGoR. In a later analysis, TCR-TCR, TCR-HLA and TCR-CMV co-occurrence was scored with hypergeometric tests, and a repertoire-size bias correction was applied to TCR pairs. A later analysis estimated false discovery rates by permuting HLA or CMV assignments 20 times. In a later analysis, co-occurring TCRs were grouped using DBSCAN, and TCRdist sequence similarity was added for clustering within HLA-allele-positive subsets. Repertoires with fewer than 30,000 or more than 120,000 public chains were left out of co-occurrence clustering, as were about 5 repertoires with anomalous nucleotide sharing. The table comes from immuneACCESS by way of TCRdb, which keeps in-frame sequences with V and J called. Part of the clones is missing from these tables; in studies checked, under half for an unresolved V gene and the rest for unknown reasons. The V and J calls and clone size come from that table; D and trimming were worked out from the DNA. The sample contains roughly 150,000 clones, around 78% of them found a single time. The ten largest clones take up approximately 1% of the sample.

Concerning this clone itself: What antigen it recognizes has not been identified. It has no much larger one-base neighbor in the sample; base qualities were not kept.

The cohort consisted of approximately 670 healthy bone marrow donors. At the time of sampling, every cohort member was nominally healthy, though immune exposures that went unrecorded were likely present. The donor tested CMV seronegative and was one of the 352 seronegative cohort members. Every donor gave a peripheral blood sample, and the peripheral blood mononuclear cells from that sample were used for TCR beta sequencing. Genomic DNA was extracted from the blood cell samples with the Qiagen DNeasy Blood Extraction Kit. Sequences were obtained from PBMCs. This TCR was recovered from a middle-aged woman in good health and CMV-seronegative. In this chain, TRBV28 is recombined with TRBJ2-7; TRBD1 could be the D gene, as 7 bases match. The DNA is TGTGCCAGCAGTGGGGCCCAGACAGGGTGGGACTCCGAGCAGTACTTC. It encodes CASSGAQTGWDSEQYF.